The 30 T cell receptor beta chains reported below all come from one sample, sequenced in a study of blood T cells in healthy people across ages. The second PCR ran roughly 6 to 11 cycles with a sample-barcoded 5' primer and J-beta primers. TCRdb re-called the 5' RACE reads with MiXCR, one entry per CDR3 protein. The sample comprises about 760,000 distinct CDR3 sequences, 56% of which are singletons, and roughly 25% rests with the top ten. The source material was blood. These receptors originate from a man in his forties in good health.

This clonotype came up a few times. This chain joins TRBV27 and TRBJ1-2; D is unresolved. This CDR3 has 14 amino acids. Trimming removed 4 bases at V and 5 bases at J, with 14 bases between. Germline CDR1 reads MNHEY; CDR2 reads SMNVEV (reference sequence). The CDR3 nucleotides read TGTGCCAGCAGTTCCGACCCGAAATTTTATGGCTACACCTTC. Translating it yields CASSSDPKFYGYTF.

The table lists this clonotype with a few counts. This chain joins TRBV6-6 and TRBJ2-1; 13 nucleotides align to TRBD2. After removal of 5 bases from V and 7 bases from J, the junction contained 8 bases not matched to a gene. The CDR3 is 16 amino acids. Germline V gene data show CDR1 as MNHNY and CDR2 as SVGAGI (reference sequence). The CDR3 DNA is TGTGCCAGCAGTCGAACCGGGACTAGCGGGAATAATGAGCAGTTCTTC. Its translation: CASSRTGTSGNNEQFF.

This chain links TRBV12-3 or TRBV12-4 with TRBJ2-1; 12 positions agree with TRBD1. There are 14 residues in the CDR3. The junction had 3 bases not matched to a gene; V was cut back by 7 bases and J by 5 bases. CDR3 protein: CASKRDRGHNEQFF. The CDR3 DNA sequence: TGTGCCAGCAAACGGGACAGGGGGCACAATGAGCAGTTCTTC.

Turning to this clonotype: An end of the junction differs from the germline gene, which may be a read error. The chain combines TRBV20-1 with TRBJ1-5, with D maybe TRBD1 (6 bases). The germline V gene has CDR1 DFQATT and CDR2 SNEGSKA (reference sequence). This CDR3 region has 14 residues. CDR3 in amino acids: CSTREGVSNQPQHF. Written as DNA, the CDR3 is TGCAGTACTAGAGAGGGGGTTAGCAATCAGCCCCAGCATTTT.

The DNA of the CDR3 is TGTGCCAGTCATAGCGGGGGGGCTAAAAATGAGCAGTTCTTC. Translation gives CASHSGGAKNEQFF. The rearrangement joins TRBV28 to TRBJ2-1, with 11 bases fitting TRBD2. This CDR3 region has 14 residues. The J segment lost 7 bases and the V segment lost 9 bases, leaving 8 bases of the junction unmatched. Germline V CDR1 and CDR2: MDHEN, SYDVKM. Full variable domain (outside the CDR3, taken from reference TRBV28 and TRBJ2-1): DVKVTQSSRYLVKRTGEKVFLECVQDMDHENMFWYRQDPGLGLRLIYFSYDVKMKEKGDIPEGYSVSREKKERFSLILESASTNQTSMYLCASHSGGAKNEQFFGPGTRLTVL.

This clonotype has only a few counts. The V gene is TRBV6-5, the J gene TRBJ2-1; 9 bases line up with TRBD2. Unmatched junction bases numbered 8, after V lost 6 bases and J lost 5 bases. This CDR3 region has 15 residues. Germline CDR1 reads MNHEY; CDR2 reads SVGAGI. In nucleotides, the CDR3 is TGTGCCAGCAGCCCGAGGGCGGGGGGGAACAATGAGCAGTTCTTC. It is translated as CASSPRAGGNNEQFF.

At least ten counts were recorded for this clonotype. The J gene is TRBJ2-2, the V gene TRBV20-1; 8 bases fit TRBD1. From germline, CDR1 is DFQATT and CDR2 SNEGSKA (reference sequence). The length of the CDR3 is 15 residues. J was trimmed by 1 base and V by 4 bases; bases with no gene match: 5. The CDR3 is CSANRGNENTGELFF. As DNA, the CDR3 is TGCAGTGCTAACAGGGGGAACGAGAACACCGGGGAGCTGTTTTTT.

This clonotype was counted between two and nine times. V and J are TRBV11-2 and TRBJ2-3; unclear D gene. Trimming took off 7 bases at V and 4 bases at J, with 9 bases between the two ends. This CDR3 is 12 amino acids long. The germline V gene encodes CDR1 SGHAT and CDR2 FQNNGV. CDR3 in DNA: TGTGCCAGCATGTCAGCAGCAGATACGCAGTATTTT. It specifies CASMSAADTQYF.

V usage is TRBV6-5 and J usage is TRBJ1-5, with 10 bases matching TRBD1. From germline, CDR1 is MNHEY and CDR2 SVGAGI. The CDR3 consists of 15 residues. J gave up 5 bases and V 5 bases, and 6 bases lay outside the gene matches. CDR3 DNA: TGTGCCAGCAGTCACGACAGGGGGCAGGATCAGCCCCAGCATTTT. This encodes CASSHDRGQDQPQHF.

The chain uses TRBV5-1 and TRBJ1-4, with TRBD1 as a possible D gene (5 bases). In germline, CDR1 is SGHRS, CDR2 YFSETQ. This CDR3 has 15 residues. Between the trimmed V and J ends, which lost 0 bases and 7 bases, there was a span of 13 bases. In nucleotides, the CDR3 is TGCGCCAGCAGCTTGGGGGGGTCGTTTGGTGAAAAACTGTTTTTT. Protein product: CASSLGGSFGEKLFF.

The genes are TRBV4-2 and TRBJ1-1; a weak D match, TRBD1 (6 bases). This CDR3 is built from 16 residues. Trimming pared 4 bases from V and 2 bases from J, leaving 17 bases between. The germline CDR1 and CDR2 sequences are LGHNA and YNFKEQ. CDR3 DNA sequence: TGTGCCAGCAGCCGCCCAAGGGGGGACGGAAACACTGAAGCTTTCTTT. The encoded protein is CASSRPRGDGNTEAFF.

The genes are TRBV4-2 and TRBJ2-7; weak D call: TRBD1 (6 bases). The V end was cut by 0 bases, the J end by 0 bases, with 12 bases between. CDR1 and CDR2 (germline): LGHNA, YNFKEQ. The CDR3 totals 16 residues. CDR3 in DNA: TGTGCCAGCAGCCAAGAGGGGGCAGGACGCTCCTACGAGCAGTACTTC. This translates into CASSQEGAGRSYEQYF.

V gene TRBV6-6 combines with J gene TRBJ2-3; D perhaps matches TRBD1 (5 bases). This CDR3 is 10 amino acids long. Trimming took 10 bases from V and 10 from J, leaving 12 bases between them. From germline, CDR1 is MNHNY and CDR2 SVGAGI (reference sequence). This CDR3 reads CANRCLSQYF. The CDR3 coding sequence is TGTGCCAACAGGTGTTTATCGCAGTATTTT.

The V gene is TRBV5-1, the J gene TRBJ1-6, with TRBD1 matching 12 bases. J lost 9 bases, V lost 4 bases, and 17 bases had no gene match. The CDR3 runs 19 residues. CDR1 and CDR2 from the germline V gene are SGHRS and YFSETQ. The chain's CDR3 is CASSHPTTGTGGVGSPLHF. Written as DNA, the CDR3 is TGCGCCAGCAGCCATCCGACTACCGGGACAGGGGGCGTCGGTTCACCCCTCCACTTT.

This chain connects TRBV5-1 to TRBJ1-1; 10 bases fit TRBD1. V lost 0 bases, J lost 6 bases, and 11 bases stayed unmatched. The CDR3 loop spans 17 amino acids. Germline loops: CDR1 SGHRS, CDR2 YFSETQ. DNA of the CDR3: TGCGCCAGCAGCTTGGGGGGACAGGGGAACTACGGGGCTGAAGCTTTCTTT. Translation: CASSLGGQGNYGAEAFF.

The rearrangement links TRBV20-1 to TRBJ2-7; D gene ambiguous. The CDR3 extends over 14 amino acids. V was shortened by 4 bases and J by 2 bases, with 15 bases between the two germline ends. The germline V gene encodes CDR1 DFQATT and CDR2 SNEGSKA (reference sequence). The CDR3 nucleotides are TGCAGTGCTAATGACGGCAGAAAAACCTACGAGCAGTACTTC. It translates to CSANDGRKTYEQYF.

This chain uses TRBV11-2 with TRBJ1-1; 8 bases align to TRBD1. The CDR3 runs to 20 residues. V gave up 5 bases and J gave up 0 bases; unmatched junction bases: 20. Germline V gene data show CDR1 as SGHAT and CDR2 as FQNNGV. CDR3 in DNA: TGTGCCAGCAGCCATACGGGACAGGCATTTGGGATGGGTATGAACACTGAAGCTTTCTTT. As protein: CASSHTGQAFGMGMNTEAFF.

J is TRBJ2-3 and V is TRBV5-4; possibly TRBD1 for D (6 bases). Trimming took 1 base from V and 4 from J, leaving 13 bases between them. The CDR3 has 15 amino acids. The V gene's germline CDR1 is SGHNT and CDR2 YYREEE (reference sequence). The CDR3 DNA is TGTGCCAGCAGCTTGTCCACAGGGCCTTCAGATACGCAGTATTTT. This encodes CASSLSTGPSDTQYF.

This clonotype was observed a few times. J is TRBJ1-4 and V is TRBV20-1, with 7 bases matching TRBD1. The V and J ends lost 6 bases and 2 bases, in that order; junction bases with no gene match: 6. The germline V gene encodes CDR1 DFQATT and CDR2 SNEGSKA (reference sequence). The CDR3 contains 14 residues. The CDR3, as DNA: TGCAGTGCCGACGAACAGGGGACTAATGAAAAACTGTTTTTT. Its protein is CSADEQGTNEKLFF.

The V gene is TRBV5-1, the J gene TRBJ2-5; 7 positions agree with TRBD1. This CDR3 comprises 14 residues. CDR1 is SGHRS, CDR2 YFSETQ, per germline. Trimming took 3 bases from V and 4 from J; bases not matched to a gene: 6. CDR3 nucleotides: TGCGCCAGCAGCTCCACAGGGGCTGGAGAGACCCAGTACTTC. This gives the protein CASSSTGAGETQYF. The full variable domain, its missing parts supplied by reference TRBV5-1 and TRBJ2-5, is KAGVTQTPRYLIKTRGQQVTLSCSPISGHRSVSWYQQTPGQGLQFLFEYFSETQRNKGNFPGRFSGRQFSNSRSEMNVSTLELGDSALYLCASSSTGAGETQYFGPGTRLLVL.

This clonotype was counted a few times. This chain uses TRBV29-1 with TRBJ2-7, with 7 positions matching TRBD1. CDR1 and CDR2 (germline): SQVTM, ANQGSEA. The CDR3 has 17 residues. V was clipped by 0 bases and J by 0 bases; unmatched bases: 11. CDR3 loop: CSVEDRRTGFSSYEQYF. CDR3 nucleotide sequence: TGCAGCGTTGAAGATCGGCGGACAGGATTTAGCTCCTACGAGCAGTACTTC.

This chain uses TRBV28 with TRBJ2-1; 9 bases are shared with TRBD2. V was pared by 6 bases and J by 9 bases, with 15 bases of the junction left unmatched. In germline, CDR1 is MDHEN, CDR2 SYDVKM. The CDR3 runs to 16 residues. The DNA for the CDR3 is TGTGCCAGCAGCAAATCAACTAGCGGGTTCGTTGGTGAGCAGTTCTTC. Protein sequence: CASSKSTSGFVGEQFF. Full variable domain (missing parts from reference TRBV28 and TRBJ2-1): DVKVTQSSRYLVKRTGEKVFLECVQDMDHENMFWYRQDPGLGLRLIYFSYDVKMKEKGDIPEGYSVSREKKERFSLILESASTNQTSMYLCASSKSTSGFVGEQFFGPGTRLTVL.

The rearrangement links TRBV7-6 to TRBJ2-7, with 14 bases matching TRBD2. The CDR3 is made up of 21 amino acids. Germline assignment: CDR1 SGHVS and CDR2 FNYEAQ. The trim removed 2 bases at V and 6 bases at J, leaving 21 bases unmatched. The CDR3 reads CASSLRRSGTGLAGVRGEQYF. CDR3 sequence (DNA): TGTGCCAGCAGCTTAAGACGATCCGGGACGGGACTAGCGGGAGTGCGTGGCGAGCAGTACTTC.

This clonotype was detected a few times. V usage is TRBV29-1 and J usage is TRBJ2-6; no definite D call. This CDR3 spans 15 amino acids. The germline gives CDR1 SQVTM, CDR2 ANQGSEA. Trimming took 2 bases from V and 0 from J, leaving 8 bases between them. The CDR3 protein is CSVEWAGSGANVLTF. CDR3 coding DNA: TGCAGCGTTGAATGGGCTGGCTCTGGGGCCAACGTCCTGACTTTC.

The rearrangement uses TRBV6-2 or TRBV6-3 and TRBJ1-1; D might be TRBD1 (6 bases). Germline V gene data show CDR1 as MNHEY and CDR2 as SVGEGT. Deletions cut 5 bases from V and 8 bases from J, with 15 bases between. This CDR3 spans 13 amino acids. The CDR3 DNA reads TGTGCCAGCAGTCCCGGAGGACAGCTAGAAGCTTTCTTT. Its protein is CASSPGGQLEAFF.

This chain links TRBV20-1 with TRBJ2-1, with 12 bases fitting TRBD2. CDR1 is DFQATT, CDR2 SNEGSKA, per germline (reference sequence). Trimming removed 2 bases from V and 1 base from J; junction bases left unmatched: 9. The CDR3 sequence is 18 residues long. CDR3 in DNA: TGCAGTGCTAGACGAAAGACTAGCGGGAGTGGGTCCTACAATGAGCAGTTCTTC. Residues: CSARRKTSGSGSYNEQFF.

The chain links TRBV15 to TRBJ1-1; D is uncertain. The germline gives CDR1 LNHNV, CDR2 YYDKDF (reference sequence). V gave up 1 base and J gave up 0 bases, with 9 bases separating them. The CDR3 extends over 15 amino acids. The CDR3 region has the DNA TGTGCCACCAGCAGAGCAATAGGGCTGAACACTGAAGCTTTCTTT. This sequence encodes CATSRAIGLNTEAFF.

This clonotype was picked up a small number of times. The chain is built from TRBV10-3 and TRBJ2-5; TRBD1 is a possible D gene (6 bases). Germline CDR1 and CDR2: ENHRY and SYGVKD. Trimming cost V 1 base and J 2 bases, with 8 bases left between them. The CDR3 runs to 14 residues. The CDR3 DNA sequence: TGTGCCATCAGTGAGTTGGACAGACAAGAGACCCAGTACTTC. Its protein product is CAISELDRQETQYF.

This clonotype showed up just a few times. The chain's CDR3 is CASSLGDGYTF. The CDR3 DNA follows: TGTGCCAGCAGTTTAGGGGATGGCTACACCTTC. The chain combines TRBV12-3 or TRBV12-4 with TRBJ1-2; D call uncertain. The CDR3 is 11 residues long. The V end lost 1 base, the J end lost 6 bases, and 3 bases lay between the germline ends.

The genes are TRBV20-1 and TRBJ2-5; a possible D gene is TRBD2 (6 bases). Trimming stripped 4 bases from V and 1 base from J, with 10 bases between. This CDR3 is built from 13 residues. CDR1 and CDR2 from the germline V gene are DFQATT and SNEGSKA (reference sequence). CDR3: CSAILALQETQYF. CDR3 in DNA: TGCAGTGCTATACTAGCCCTCCAAGAGACCCAGTACTTC.